Listed below are T cell receptor beta chains from one sample, sequenced in a study of cytomegalovirus exposure and HLA in healthy donors. Only in-frame clones appear in the TCRdb table, and some are missing; sequencing was by immunoSEQ multiplex PCR. The table has tens of thousands of clones, approximately 75% seen once. The specimen sequenced was PBMCs. The source is a man in his forties or fifties in good health and CMV-seropositive. The CDR3 runs from the conserved cysteine through the conserved F or W. The D gene is left open where the match is weak. Clone size appears in some rows only: once, few, many, or a class for an expanded clone.

TRBV30	TRBD1	-	TRBJ1-6	CAWSLAGQGGSPLHF	TGTGCCTGGAGTCTTGCGGGACAGGGGGGCTCACCCCTCCACTTT
TRBV6-5	TRBD2	-	TRBJ2-7	CASSYGTGGAYEQYF	TGTGCCAGCAGTTACGGGACGGGGGGGGCCTACGAGCAGTACTTC
TRBV9	TRBD2	-	TRBJ2-1	CASSVSGLEYNEQFF	TGTGCCAGCAGCGTGTCGGGACTAGAGTACAATGAGCAGTTCTTC
TRBV18	TRBD1	few	TRBJ2-7	CASSPGTGLSYEQYF	TGTGCCAGCTCACCCGGGACAGGACTCTCCTACGAGCAGTACTTC
TRBV2	TRBD1	-	TRBJ1-2	CASSGQANYGYTF	TGTGCCAGCAGCGGACAGGCTAACTATGGCTACACCTTC
TRBV18	-	-	TRBJ1-2	CASSREAGANYGYTF	TGTGCCAGCTCGAGAGAGGCGGGGGCTAACTATGGCTACACCTTC
TRBV5-1	-	-	TRBJ2-5	CASSLRGGETQYF	TGCGCCAGCAGCTTGAGGGGCGGAGAGACCCAGTACTTC
TRBV9	TRBD1	-	TRBJ1-2	CASSVDEAGGLYGYTF	TGTGCCAGCAGCGTAGATGAGGCAGGGGGCCTCTATGGCTACACCTTC
TRBV13	TRBD1	-	TRBJ1-2	CASSETARGLDGYTF	TGTGCCAGCAGCGAAACGGCCAGGGGGCTAGATGGCTACACCTTC
TRBV30	TRBD1	-	TRBJ1-2	CAWTALGTGPSNYGYTF	TGTGCCTGGACGGCTCTTGGGACAGGTCCCTCTAACTATGGCTACACCTTC